Below, one T cell receptor beta chain is given with its context. The germline V gene encodes CDR1 KGHDR and CDR2 SFDVKD. The V end was cut by 4 bases, the J end by 4 bases, with 7 bases between. This CDR3 has 12 residues. The data were taken from a study of blood T cell repertoires in COVID-19. Sequenced by immunoSEQ multiplex PCR; TCRdb stores in-frame clones only, minus some. This table has roughly 150,000 clones, roughly three quarters appearing once. The sequencing sample was made of PBMCs or T cells enriched from blood (not recorded which). The TCR comes from a woman in her 50s who had recovered from COVID-19. The chain is built from TRBV24-1 and TRBJ2-7, with a possible D match to TRBD1 (5 bases). CDR3 coding DNA: TGTGCCACCAGTGAAAGGGGTTACGAGCAGTACTTC. It specifies CATSERGYEQYF.